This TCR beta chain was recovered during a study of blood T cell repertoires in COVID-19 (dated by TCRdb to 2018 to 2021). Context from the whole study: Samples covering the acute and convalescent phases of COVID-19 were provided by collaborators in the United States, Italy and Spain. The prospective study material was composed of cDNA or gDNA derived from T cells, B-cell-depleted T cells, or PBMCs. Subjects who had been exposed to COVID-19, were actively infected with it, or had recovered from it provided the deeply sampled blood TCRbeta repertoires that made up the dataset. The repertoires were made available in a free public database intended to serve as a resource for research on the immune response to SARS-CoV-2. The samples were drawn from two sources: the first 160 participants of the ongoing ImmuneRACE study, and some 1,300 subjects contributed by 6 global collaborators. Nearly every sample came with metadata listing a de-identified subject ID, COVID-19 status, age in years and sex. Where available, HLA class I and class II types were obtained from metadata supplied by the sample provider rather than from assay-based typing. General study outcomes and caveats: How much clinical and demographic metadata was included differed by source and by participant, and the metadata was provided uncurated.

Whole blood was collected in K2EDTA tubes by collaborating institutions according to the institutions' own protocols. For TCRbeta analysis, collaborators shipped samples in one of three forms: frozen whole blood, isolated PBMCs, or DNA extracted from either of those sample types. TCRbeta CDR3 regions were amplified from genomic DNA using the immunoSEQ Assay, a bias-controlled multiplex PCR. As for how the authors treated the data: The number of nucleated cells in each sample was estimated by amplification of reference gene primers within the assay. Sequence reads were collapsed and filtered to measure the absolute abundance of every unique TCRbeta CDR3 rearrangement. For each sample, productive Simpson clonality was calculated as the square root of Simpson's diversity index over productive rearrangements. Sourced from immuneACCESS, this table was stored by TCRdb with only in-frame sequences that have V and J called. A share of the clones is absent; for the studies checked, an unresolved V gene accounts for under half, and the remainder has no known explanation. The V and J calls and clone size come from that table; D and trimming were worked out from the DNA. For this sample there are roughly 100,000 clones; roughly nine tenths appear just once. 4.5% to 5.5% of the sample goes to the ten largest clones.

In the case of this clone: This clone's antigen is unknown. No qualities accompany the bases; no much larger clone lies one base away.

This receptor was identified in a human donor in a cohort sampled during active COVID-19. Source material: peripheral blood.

DNA sequence: TGTGCCAGCAGTTACGGACGGGGGAATAGCAATCAGCCCCAGCATTTT. Translated, it gives CASSYGRGNSNQPQHF. Rearrangement joined TRBV28 to TRBJ1-5, with TRBD1 as a weak D call on 5 bases. From the cysteine through the phenylalanine, the CDR3 covers 16 amino acids. Here the CDR3 DNA is all that survives: 48 bases in frame from base 1. Sequences MDHEN (CDR1) and SYDVKM (CDR2) are obtained from the germline V gene. The V end loses 4 bases and the J end loses 0 bases, and a stretch of 13 bases separates them.